This TCR beta chain was obtained from a study of human T cells and chemical hapten exposure. About the research overall: TCR yields per sample varied mostly from small pooled library volume differences.

The length of the CDR3 is 13 residues. Germline V gene lookup returns CDR1 SSHAT and CDR2 FNYEAQ (reference sequence). This clonotype has at least ten counts. One end of the junction fails to match germline, which may point to a read error. Extraction yielded total RNA from whole blood (unfractionated). In TCRdb, the 5' RACE reads were re-called with MiXCR into one record per CDR3 protein. This table has 130,000 or so distinct CDR3 sequences, 3.5% to 5% appearing once. This receptor was obtained from a female donor in good health. This chain connects TRBV7-7 to TRBJ2-7, with 9 bases identical to TRBD2. The CDR3 sequence: CASSRRGGHEQYF. CDR3 DNA sequence: TGTGCTAGCAGCCGGCGGGGGGGACACGAGCAGTACTTC.